The 19 T cell receptor beta chains below come from one sample, sequenced in a study of blood T cell repertoires in COVID-19. The protocol was immunoSEQ multiplex PCR, while the TCRdb copy is restricted to in-frame clones and leaves out a portion. This table holds a few hundred thousand clones, approximately 89% found once. What was sequenced was PBMCs or T cells enriched from blood (not recorded which). These receptors came from a woman aged 50 to 65 who had been exposed to COVID-19.

CDR3 nucleotides: TGTGCCAGCTCACCAGGCCAGGGGACGTCTCAGCCCCAGCATTTT. This codes for CASSPGQGTSQPQHF. The V and J genes are TRBV18 and TRBJ1-5; D possibly corresponds to TRBD1 (6 bases). CDR3 length: 15 amino acids. CDR1 KGHSH and CDR2 LQKENI come from the germline V gene. The V end lost 2 bases, the J end lost 6 bases, and 14 bases lay between the germline ends.

The V gene is TRBV28, the J gene TRBJ2-1; 8 bases map to TRBD1. The CDR3 covers 15 residues. The junction had 11 bases not matched to a gene; V was cut back by 6 bases and J by 7 bases. Germline lookup yields CDR1 MDHEN and CDR2 SYDVKM. The CDR3 DNA is TGTGCCAGCAGGCCCGGGACAGGTGGAAAGAATGAGCAGTTCTTC. This sequence encodes CASRPGTGGKNEQFF.

The chain links TRBV18 to TRBJ2-1; D is possibly TRBD2 (5 bases). V lost 6 bases and J 8 bases, leaving 8 bases between the germline ends. The CDR3 extends over 11 amino acids. Germline-derived CDR1 and CDR2 are KGHSH and LQKENI. CDR3 sequence: CASSLSDEQFF. The CDR3 DNA follows: TGTGCCAGCTCCCTTAGCGATGAGCAGTTCTTC.

The chain employs TRBV4-2 and TRBJ1-5, with D possibly matching TRBD1 (6 bases). CDR3 length: 15 amino acids. The germline V gene encodes CDR1 LGHNA and CDR2 YNFKEQ. V shed 4 bases and J shed 3 bases, with 13 bases lying between them. The CDR3 sequence: CASSPNRVPNQPQHF. The CDR3 nucleotides read TGTGCCAGCAGCCCGAACAGGGTCCCCAATCAGCCCCAGCATTTT.

The J gene is TRBJ2-3, the V gene TRBV9, with D perhaps matching TRBD2 (5 bases). The germline CDR1 and CDR2 sequences are SGDLS and YYNGEE. The CDR3 is 16 residues long. V lost 3 bases, J lost 4 bases, and 18 bases lay in between. The CDR3 loop reads CASSASLRGSADTQYF. CDR3 bases: TGTGCCAGCAGCGCCTCGCTCAGAGGGAGCGCAGATACGCAGTATTTT.

This chain links TRBV11-2 with TRBJ2-7, with a possible D match to TRBD1 (5 bases). This CDR3 is built from 15 residues. Trimming shortened V by 5 bases and J by 0 bases, and 14 bases separated the two germline ends. Germline V gene sequence: CDR1 SGHAT, CDR2 FQNNGV. The CDR3 sequence is CASSPEQVPSYEQYF. In nucleotides, the CDR3 is TGTGCCAGCAGCCCTGAACAGGTTCCCTCCTACGAGCAGTACTTC.

In its sample, this clone was seen once. The junction and the germline gene differ at one end; a read error may be behind it. This chain connects TRBV7-7 to TRBJ2-5; D might be TRBD2 (5 bases). The CDR3 covers 13 residues. Germline CDR1 reads SSHAT; CDR2 reads FNYEAQ (reference sequence). The CDR3 spells CASSPIRGETQYF. The CDR3 region has the DNA TGTGCTAGCAGCCCCATTCGGGGAGAGACCCAGTACTTC.

This clone has only a few counts. The genes are TRBV5-1 and TRBJ1-4; 7 bases are a match to TRBD1. Germline V gene lookup returns CDR1 SGHRS and CDR2 YFSETQ. V lost 3 bases and J lost 3; bases outside the gene matches: 5. This CDR3 comprises 15 residues. CDR3 coding DNA: TGCGCCAGCAGCTCCGGGACAGACCCTAATGAAAAACTGTTTTTT. This translates into CASSSGTDPNEKLFF.

This chain uses TRBV12-3 or TRBV12-4 with TRBJ1-5; D is perhaps TRBD1 (5 bases). CDR3 length: 12 amino acids. Trimming removed 4 bases at V and 9 bases at J, with 10 bases between. Written as DNA, the CDR3 is TGTGCCAGCAGTTACAGGACCTGGCCCCAGCATTTT. Translation gives CASSYRTWPQHF.

J is TRBJ1-3 and V is TRBV6-6, with a weak D call TRBD1 (6 bases). This CDR3 is built from 17 residues. The germline CDR1 and CDR2 sequences are MNHNY and SVGAGI (reference sequence). V dropped 5 bases and J dropped 0 bases, with 17 bases sitting between them. The CDR3 reads CASSPLQGKTSGNTIYF. CDR3 nucleotide sequence: TGTGCCAGCAGTCCCTTGCAGGGGAAGACCTCTGGAAACACCATATATTTT.

The rearrangement links TRBV7-8 to TRBJ1-2; D is possibly TRBD1 (6 bases). The germline V gene has CDR1 SGHVS and CDR2 FQNEAQ. The V and J ends lost 1 base and 3 bases respectively, with 12 bases between them. The CDR3 sequence is 15 residues long. CDR3 amino acids: CASSLGGGRDYGYTF. In nucleotides, the CDR3 is TGTGCCAGCAGCTTAGGGGGGGGCAGGGACTATGGCTACACCTTC. Filled out from reference TRBV7-8 and TRBJ1-2, the complete variable domain reads GAGVSQSPRYKVAKRGQDVALRCDPISGHVSLFWYQQALGQGPEFLTYFQNEAQLDKSGLPSDRFFAERPEGSVSTLKIQRTQQEDSAVYLCASSLGGGRDYGYTFGSGTRLTVV.

The chain joins TRBV5-1 to TRBJ2-2; 9 nucleotides align to TRBD2. V was clipped by 0 bases and J by 2 bases; unmatched bases: 5. Per the germline V gene, CDR1 is SGHRS and CDR2 is YFSETQ. The CDR3 contains 17 residues. CDR3 coding DNA: TGCGCCAGCAGCTTGGCTGGTAGCGGGAGAAACACCGGGGAGCTGTTTTTT. Encoded protein: CASSLAGSGRNTGELFF.

The chain combines TRBV5-6 with TRBJ2-2; D gene uncertain. Germline CDR1 and CDR2: SGHDT and YYEEEE. This CDR3 has 15 amino acids. V shed 2 bases and J shed 0 bases, with 8 bases lying between them. CDR3 DNA: TGTGCCAGCAGCTTCGGCCAGGCGAACACCGGGGAGCTGTTTTTT. Translated: CASSFGQANTGELFF.

This clone appeared once. The chain joins TRBV21-1 to TRBJ1-6; TRBD1 was called by the table and not checked on the DNA. TRBV21-1 counts as a pseudogene. This CDR3 contains 14 residues. The CDR3 nucleotides read TGTGCCAGCAGCAGTCGGACAGGGCACTATCCTCTCCACTTT. This codes for CASSSRTGHYPLHF.

CDR3 sequence reads: CASRLTGGDIQYF. DNA for the CDR3: TGTGCCAGCAGATTGACAGGGGGGGACATTCAGTACTTC. V gene TRBV12-3 or TRBV12-4 combines with J gene TRBJ2-4, with TRBD1 matching 9 bases. With V trimmed by 6 bases and J by 8 bases, 5 bases remained unmatched. The CDR3 consists of 13 residues.

V is TRBV4-1 and J is TRBJ2-3; 8 bases fit TRBD2. Trimming cost V 6 bases and J 1 base; bases outside gene matches: 6. Looked up from germline, CDR1 is MGHRA and CDR2 is YSYEKL. The length of the CDR3 is 15 residues. This CDR3 is CASRPGGARTDTQYF. CDR3 bases: TGCGCCAGCAGACCCGGGGGGGCCCGCACAGATACGCAGTATTTT.

The chain joins TRBV6-5 to TRBJ1-2; D not resolved. The CDR3 spans 12 residues. The V gene lost 6 bases and the J gene lost 6 bases, with 11 bases spanning the gap. Germline V lookup: CDR1 MNHEY, CDR2 SVGAGI. The CDR3 bases are TGTGCCAGCAGCCGGCACGGGGATGGCTACACCTTC. This encodes CASSRHGDGYTF.

This clone was counted once. The rearrangement joins TRBV30 to TRBJ1-4; 9 bases line up with TRBD1. J gave up 6 bases and V 0 bases, and 8 bases lay outside the gene matches. Germline CDR1 reads GTSNPN; CDR2 reads SVGIG (reference sequence). CDR3 length equals 16 residues. The CDR3 sequence: CAWSVSRTGVYEKLFF. The CDR3 nucleotides read TGTGCCTGGAGTGTAAGTCGGACAGGGGTATATGAAAAACTGTTTTTT.

This chain's CDR3 is CASRTGPNQPQHF. The CDR3, as DNA: TGTGCCAGTAGAACAGGACCCAATCAGCCCCAGCATTTT. This chain links TRBV19 with TRBJ1-5; D is possibly TRBD1 (5 bases). The CDR3 has 13 amino acids. Germline-derived CDR1 and CDR2 are LNHDA and SQIVND (reference sequence). Trimming left V 6 bases short and J 3 bases short, with 9 bases between.